This TCR beta chain was sequenced during a study of blood T cell repertoires in COVID-19. V was pared by 2 bases and J by 8 bases, with 13 bases between. CDR3 length equals 14 residues. CDR1 SGHTA and CDR2 FQGTGA come from the germline V gene. Assay used: immunoSEQ multiplex PCR; TCRdb lists only in-frame clones, some missing. The sample contains fewer than 450,000 clones, about nine tenths of which appear only once. This receptor was obtained from a woman between 65 and 79 years old with COVID-19, enrolled during active disease. The sample comprised peripheral blood. V usage is TRBV7-3 and J usage is TRBJ2-1, with a weak D call TRBD1 (5 bases). In nucleotides, the CDR3 is TGTGCCAGCAGCTTACAGGGTATGAGAGATGAGCAGTTCTTC. It yields the protein CASSLQGMRDEQFF.